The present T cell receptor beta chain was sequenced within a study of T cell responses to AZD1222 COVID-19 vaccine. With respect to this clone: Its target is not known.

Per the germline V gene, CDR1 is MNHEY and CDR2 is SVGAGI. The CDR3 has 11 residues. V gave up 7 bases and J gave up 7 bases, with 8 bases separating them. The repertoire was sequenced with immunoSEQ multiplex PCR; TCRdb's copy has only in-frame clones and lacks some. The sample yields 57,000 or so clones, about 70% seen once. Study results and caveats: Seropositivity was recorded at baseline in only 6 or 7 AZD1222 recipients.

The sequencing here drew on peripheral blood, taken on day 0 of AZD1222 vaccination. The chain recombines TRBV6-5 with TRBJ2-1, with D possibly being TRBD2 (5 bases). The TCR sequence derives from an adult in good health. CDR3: CASTDWNEQFF. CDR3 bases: TGTGCCAGCACGGACTGGAATGAGCAGTTCTTC.